Listed here are 21 T cell receptor beta chains from one sample, sequenced in a study of technical replicates of blood from a handful of donors. Here immunoSEQ multiplex PCR was the method, and the copy in TCRdb shows in-frame clones only, minus some. The sample records approximately 68,000 clones, less than 98% being singletons. Sequenced input: T cells isolated from PBMCs. The receptors here all came from a human donor in good health.

This rearrangement joins TRBV30 to TRBJ1-2, with 7 bases that match TRBD1. CDR1 is GTSNPN, CDR2 SVGIG, per germline (reference sequence). The junction had 6 bases not matched to a gene; V was cut back by 5 bases and J by 3 bases. The CDR3 runs 13 residues. The CDR3 DNA reads TGTGCCTGGGCGGCAGGGGGACACTATGGCTACACCTTC. This sequence encodes CAWAAGGHYGYTF.

The sample holds one count of this clone. The chain recombines TRBV5-4 with TRBJ2-1, with 8 bases that match TRBD2. There are 13 residues in the CDR3. Germline values: CDR1 SGHNT, CDR2 YYREEE (reference sequence). V was clipped by 0 bases and J by 9 bases; unmatched bases: 2. CDR3 coding DNA: TGTGCCAGCAGCTTGGGAGCGGGAGTTGAGCAGTTCTTC. Amino acid sequence: CASSLGAGVEQFF.

The chain links TRBV15 to TRBJ1-1; 9 positions match TRBD1. Per the germline V gene, CDR1 is LNHNV and CDR2 is YYDKDF (reference sequence). The CDR3 covers 15 residues. V was clipped by 5 bases and J by 5 bases; unmatched bases: 9. The CDR3 here is CATSPRTGEITEAFF. The CDR3 DNA follows: TGTGCCACCAGCCCCAGGACAGGGGAGATAACTGAAGCTTTCTTT. The full variable domain, its missing parts supplied by reference TRBV15 and TRBJ1-1, is DAMVIQNPRYQVTQFGKPVTLSCSQTLNHNVMYWYQQKSSQAPKLLFHYYDKDFNNEADTPDNFQSRRPNTSFCFLDIRSPGLGDTAMYLCATSPRTGEITEAFFGQGTRLTVV.

The chain recombines TRBV6-5 with TRBJ2-3, with TRBD2 as a possible D gene (5 bases). Trimming removed 6 bases at V and 1 base at J, with 11 bases between. The CDR3 is made up of 14 amino acids. The V gene's germline CDR1 is MNHEY and CDR2 SVGAGI. The CDR3 sequence is CASSWEPRTDTQYF. Here the CDR3 DNA reads TGTGCCAGCAGCTGGGAGCCACGCACAGATACGCAGTATTTT.

The chain joins TRBV9 to TRBJ2-1, with 7 bases fitting TRBD2. The CDR3 covers 14 residues. Germline values: CDR1 SGDLS, CDR2 YYNGEE. The V and J ends lost 4 bases and 5 bases, in that order; junction bases with no gene match: 6. CDR3 DNA: TGTGCCAGCAGCCTCAGCGGGATGAACAATGAGCAGTTCTTC. The encoded protein is CASSLSGMNNEQFF.

The CDR3 sequence: CASSLDYRPYEQYF. The DNA of the CDR3 is TGTGCCAGCAGCTTGGACTACAGGCCCTACGAGCAGTACTTC. The chain is built from TRBV5-4 and TRBJ2-7; D perhaps matches TRBD1 (5 bases). Germline CDR1 reads SGHNT; CDR2 reads YYREEE (reference sequence). V gave up 0 bases and J gave up 2 bases, with 9 bases separating them. The CDR3 has 14 residues.

The chain recombines TRBV11-2 with TRBJ2-7, with D tentatively TRBD1 (5 bases). Germline V gene sequence: CDR1 SGHAT, CDR2 FQNNGV. This CDR3 spans 14 amino acids. The V and J ends lost 1 base and 3 bases respectively, with 10 bases between them. The CDR3 DNA reads TGTGCCAGCAGCTTAGGTTTGGGGCGCTACGAGCAGTACTTC. Amino acids: CASSLGLGRYEQYF. Using reference TRBV11-2 and TRBJ2-7 for the parts outside the CDR3, the full variable domain is EAGVAQSPRYKIIEKRQSVAFWCNPISGHATLYWYQQILGQGPKLLIQFQNNGVVDDSQLPKDRFSAERLKGVDSTLKIQPAKLEDSAVYLCASSLGLGRYEQYFGPGTRLTVT.

The chain employs TRBV7-2 and TRBJ2-7, with 8 bases fitting TRBD1. J gave up 4 bases and V 5 bases, and 10 bases lay outside the gene matches. Germline CDR1 SGHTA, CDR2 FQGNSA. CDR3 length: 15 amino acids. Here the CDR3 DNA reads TGTGCCAGCAGCCTCGCGGGACAGGCGGCTTACGAGCAGTACTTC. Translating it yields CASSLAGQAAYEQYF.

V is TRBV19 and J is TRBJ1-5; 9 nucleotides line up with TRBD1. In germline, CDR1 is LNHDA, CDR2 SQIVND (reference sequence). This CDR3 contains 18 residues. V lost 5 bases, J lost 5 bases, and 16 bases stayed unmatched. The CDR3 DNA reads as TGTGCCAGTAGTTGGACCGGGACAGGGTACCATGGGGATCAGCCCCAGCATTTT. Protein: CASSWTGTGYHGDQPQHF.

The rearrangement joins TRBV9 to TRBJ2-7; a weak D match, TRBD2 (6 bases). CDR3 length equals 16 residues. V lost 0 bases to trimming and J lost 0 bases, with 13 bases between them. Germline V gene lookup returns CDR1 SGDLS and CDR2 YYNGEE. CDR3 coding DNA: TGTGCCAGCAGCGTAGGGGCGGGAATCGGCTCCTACGAGCAGTACTTC. It is translated as CASSVGAGIGSYEQYF. The full variable domain, its missing parts supplied by reference TRBV9 and TRBJ2-7, is DSGVTQTPKHLITATGQRVTLRCSPRSGDLSVYWYQQSLDQGLQFLIQYYNGEERAKGNILERFSAQQFPDLHSELNLSSLELGDSALYFCASSVGAGIGSYEQYFGPGTRLTVT.

This rearrangement joins TRBV6-7 to TRBJ2-7; no firm D call. TRBV6-7 is identified as an open reading frame with a role that is uncertain. The CDR3 length is 12 residues. V lost 4 bases and J 4 bases, leaving 8 bases between the germline ends. For the CDR3, the DNA is TGTGCCAGCAGTTCACAGTATTACGAGCAGTACTTC. Protein sequence: CASSSQYYEQYF.

The V and J genes are TRBV6-5 and TRBJ1-4; D gene uncertain. V lost 4 bases and J lost 10, with 13 bases in between. This CDR3 comprises 13 residues. CDR1 is MNHEY and CDR2 is SVGAGI in the germline V gene. Here the CDR3 DNA reads TGTGCCAGCAGTTCGGGAGGCTTCGGAAAACTGTTTTTT. Translation gives CASSSGGFGKLFF.

This sequence joins TRBV5-4 and TRBJ2-5; D unclear. Germline V CDR1 and CDR2: SGHNT, YYREEE (reference sequence). Deletions cut 4 bases from V and 4 bases from J, with 5 bases between. The CDR3 consists of 11 residues. The DNA of the CDR3 is TGTGCCAGCAGCGGCCCAGAGACCCAGTACTTC. Amino acids: CASSGPETQYF.

V gene TRBV27 combines with J gene TRBJ2-7, with TRBD1 matching over 7 bases. The V segment lost 6 bases and the J segment 2 bases; nucleotides outside the gene matches: 7. The V gene's germline CDR1 is MNHEY and CDR2 SMNVEV (reference sequence). This CDR3 contains 14 residues. The chain's CDR3 is CASSLGQAAYEQYF. The DNA of the CDR3 is TGTGCCAGCAGCCTAGGACAGGCTGCCTACGAGCAGTACTTC.

The V call is TRBV6-5, the J call TRBJ2-2; TRBD1 is a possible D gene (6 bases). This CDR3 has 16 amino acids. The germline V gene encodes CDR1 MNHEY and CDR2 SVGAGI. V was shortened by 0 bases and J by 1 base, with 9 bases between the two germline ends. The CDR3 nucleotides read TGTGCCAGCAGTTACTCGATGGGACAGAACACCGGGGAGCTGTTTTTT. It yields the protein CASSYSMGQNTGELFF.

The rearrangement joins TRBV10-3 to TRBJ2-4, with a tentative D call TRBD2 (6 bases). The CDR3 extends over 12 amino acids. CDR1 ENHRY and CDR2 SYGVKD come from the germline V gene. V was shortened by 8 bases and J by 8 bases, with 13 bases between the two germline ends. The CDR3 reads CAIGPGGDIQYF. In DNA, the CDR3 is TGTGCCATCGGTCCCGGGGGTGACATTCAGTACTTC.

This clone was observed once. The chain uses TRBV19 and TRBJ2-7; no reliable D call. The CDR3 is 13 residues long. The germline V gene encodes CDR1 LNHDA and CDR2 SQIVND (reference sequence). With 5 bases removed from V and 4 bases from J, the gap between germline ends came to 12 bases. The CDR3 coding sequence is TGTGCCAGTAGTGTGACATTGATGTACGAGCAGTACTTC. Translated: CASSVTLMYEQYF.

The chain joins TRBV6-5 to TRBJ1-1, with D maybe TRBD1 (6 bases). The CDR3 sequence is 14 residues long. Trimming cost V 2 bases and J 3 bases, with 10 bases left between them. CDR1 is MNHEY and CDR2 is SVGAGI in the germline V gene. In nucleotides, the CDR3 is TGTGCCAGCAGTTACGGACAGACTTACACTGAAGCTTTCTTT. It specifies CASSYGQTYTEAFF.

This chain connects TRBV2 to TRBJ1-1; D might be TRBD1 (6 bases). The CDR3 runs to 14 residues. CDR1 and CDR2 from the germline V gene are SNHLY and FYNNEI. Trimming cost V 3 bases and J 9 bases, with 17 bases left between them. CDR3 nucleotide sequence: TGTGCCAGCAGTGATAGAGGGGGTCTTTCGAAAGCTTTCTTT. Translated, it gives CASSDRGGLSKAFF.

The chain recombines TRBV4-3 with TRBJ2-1, with 7 bases that match TRBD2. The CDR3 has 18 amino acids. The germline gives CDR1 LGHNA, CDR2 YSLEER. The V and J ends lost 0 bases and 4 bases, in that order; junction bases with no gene match: 12. The CDR3 DNA reads TGCGCCAGCAGCCAAGATCGAGTGGCGGGGAGGGTTTACAATGAGCAGTTCTTC. Protein sequence: CASSQDRVAGRVYNEQFF.

The chain couples TRBV4-3 to TRBJ2-3, with D possibly matching TRBD1 (5 bases). V was pared by 3 bases and J by 2 bases, with 12 bases between. This CDR3 has 15 amino acids. From germline, CDR1 is LGHNA and CDR2 YSLEER. The CDR3 DNA reads TGCGCCAGCAGCCATGGACAACCCGCCACAGATACGCAGTATTTT. As protein: CASSHGQPATDTQYF.